This TCR beta chain comes out of a study of cytomegalovirus exposure and HLA in healthy donors. The CDR3 is made up of 15 amino acids. Looked up from germline, CDR1 is SGDLS and CDR2 is YYNGEE. V was pared by 3 bases and J by 6 bases, with 15 bases between. Vbeta (60) and Jbeta (13) primers were used in the PCR. TCRdb's table, derived via immunoSEQ multiplex PCR, lists solely in-frame clones and lacks some. The listing contains some 89,000 clones. The source of this sequence is a woman in her twenties or thirties in good health and CMV-seronegative. The chain recombines TRBV9 with TRBJ1-4; D is uncertain. The sample taken for sequencing was PBMCs. The CDR3 region is CASSAGLLEDEKLFF. Here the CDR3 DNA reads TGTGCCAGCAGCGCAGGACTCCTTGAAGATGAAAAACTGTTTTTT.